A single sample gave rise to the 6 T cell receptor beta chains below, sequenced in a study of vaccination effects on CD4 cells after COVID-19. Their recognized antigens are unknown. After expansion with viral peptide pools in the ViraFEST assay, antigen-specific CD4+ T cells were sequenced. When nine to ten days of culture had elapsed, CD4+ T cells were isolated. None of the vaccinated had previously contracted SARS-CoV-2, and their nucleocapsid antibodies tested negative. Assay: immunoSEQ multiplex PCR; the TCRdb copy retains only in-frame clones and omits some. The table has tens of thousands of clones, roughly three quarters seen once. The specimen was CD4+ T cells from PBMCs cultured with HCoV-OC43 spike peptides, collected before COVID-19 vaccination. Noted subset: HCoV-OC43 spike overlapping peptide pool stimulation. Receptors originate from a human donor who received a COVID-19 vaccine.

This clone has a handful of counts. V is TRBV28 and J is TRBJ1-5, with D uncertain. The CDR3 is 13 residues long. With 1 base removed from V and 6 bases from J, the gap between germline ends came to 7 bases. In germline, CDR1 is MDHEN, CDR2 SYDVKM. In nucleotides, the CDR3 is TGTGCCAGCAGTTTATCCGAGGGTCAGCCCCAGCATTTT. Translated: CASSLSEGQPQHF.

This chain links TRBV10-2 with TRBJ2-2; 9 nucleotides line up with TRBD2. The germline gives CDR1 WSHSY, CDR2 SAAADI. This CDR3 has 16 residues. The junction had 4 bases not matched to a gene; V was cut back by 4 bases and J by 1 base. CDR3: CASSGLAVMNTGELFF. CDR3 coding DNA: TGCGCCAGCAGTGGACTAGCGGTGATGAACACCGGGGAGCTGTTTTTT.

Only a few counts were recorded for this clone. The chain recombines TRBV5-1 with TRBJ1-4; 10 positions match TRBD1. The J segment lost 6 bases and the V segment lost 5 bases, leaving 4 bases of the junction unmatched. CDR1 is SGHRS, CDR2 YFSETQ, per germline. The CDR3 runs 14 residues. In DNA form, the CDR3 reads TGCGCCAGCAGAGCCGGGACAGGGGATGAAAAACTGTTTTTT. Translated: CASRAGTGDEKLFF.

This chain joins TRBV10-3 and TRBJ1-6; D is ambiguous. V was shortened by 9 bases and J by 2 bases, with 11 bases between the two germline ends. CDR3 size: 14 residues. Per the germline V gene, CDR1 is ENHRY and CDR2 is SYGVKD. Written as DNA, the CDR3 is TGTGCCATTTCGAGGACCGCCTATAATTCACCCCTCCACTTT. Protein product: CAISRTAYNSPLHF.

The rearrangement joins TRBV6-5 to TRBJ2-2, with D uncertain. This CDR3 is 15 amino acids long. Deletions cut 7 bases from V and 1 base from J, with 13 bases between. CDR1 is MNHEY, CDR2 SVGAGI, per germline. The CDR3 reads CASNPGSLNTGELFF. CDR3 bases: TGTGCCAGCAACCCGGGCTCCTTGAACACCGGGGAGCTGTTTTTT.

V usage is TRBV6-1 and J usage is TRBJ2-4; 8 bases map to TRBD1. The V and J ends lost 2 bases and 2 bases, in that order; junction bases with no gene match: 5. This CDR3 contains 16 residues. Germline V gene sequence: CDR1 MNHNS, CDR2 SASEGT. The CDR3 DNA is TGTGCCAGCAGTGAACAGGACAGGGCCCCCAAAAACATTCAGTACTTC. It codes for CASSEQDRAPKNIQYF.